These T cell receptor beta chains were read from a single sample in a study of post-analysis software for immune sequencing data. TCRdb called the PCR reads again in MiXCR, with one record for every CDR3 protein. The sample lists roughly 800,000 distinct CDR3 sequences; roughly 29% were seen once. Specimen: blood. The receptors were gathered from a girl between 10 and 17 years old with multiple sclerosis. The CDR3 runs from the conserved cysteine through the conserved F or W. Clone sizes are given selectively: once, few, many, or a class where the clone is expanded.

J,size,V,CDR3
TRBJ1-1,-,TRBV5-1,CASSGPLSNTEAFF
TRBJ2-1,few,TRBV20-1,CSAGGGIRWMDEQFF
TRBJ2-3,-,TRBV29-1,CSAWMVGTDTQYF
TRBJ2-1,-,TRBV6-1,CAREVGGDSYNEQFF
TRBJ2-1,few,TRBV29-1,CSVDRGKGNYNEQFF
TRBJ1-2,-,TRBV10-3,CAAVSTGDYYGYTF
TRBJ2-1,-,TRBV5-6,CASSWTDRVAQFF
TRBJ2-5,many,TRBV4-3,CASSQDRQGAETQYF
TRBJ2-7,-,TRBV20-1,CSARRPGIFYEQYF
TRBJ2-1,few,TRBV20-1,CSAREVLGLGNNEQFF
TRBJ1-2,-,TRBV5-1,CASSLAGMVYGYTF
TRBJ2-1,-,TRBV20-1,CSVLQGLRPTSSYNEQFF
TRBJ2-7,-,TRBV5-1,CASSWGGGGNPYEQYF
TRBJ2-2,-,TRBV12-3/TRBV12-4,CASSTGAGGPGELFF
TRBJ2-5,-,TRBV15,CATRLRPSLQETQYF
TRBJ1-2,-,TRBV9,CASSGIAGPTFYGYTF
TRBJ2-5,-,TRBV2,CASSPRTEQETQYF
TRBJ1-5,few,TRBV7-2,CASSLIGSAQGHF
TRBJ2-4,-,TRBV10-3,CAVGQGNTQYF
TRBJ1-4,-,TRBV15,CATSYSARTGREKLFF
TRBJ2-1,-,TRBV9,CAGSVDYQGEQFF
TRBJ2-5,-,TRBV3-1,CASSQDPGRGTQYF
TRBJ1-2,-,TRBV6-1,CASGFNSGGYTF
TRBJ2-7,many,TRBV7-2,CASSLVVHGPYEQYF
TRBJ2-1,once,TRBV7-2,CAGSLRSRGGGFSSYNEQFF
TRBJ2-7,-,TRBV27,CASGGAFDEQYF
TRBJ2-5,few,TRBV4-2,CASSQVLTSGLAGTIQETQYF
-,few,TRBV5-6,CASSLVDSRNYEQYF
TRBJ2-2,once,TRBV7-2,CASSSGAGPHTGELFF
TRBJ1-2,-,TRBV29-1,CSGTTGRGYTF
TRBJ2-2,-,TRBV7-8,CASSPTSSGENTGELFF
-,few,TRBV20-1,CSAGSRTGENIQYF
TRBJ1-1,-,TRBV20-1,CSAISGQGGGNTEAFF
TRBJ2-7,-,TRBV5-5,CASSFRADPYEQYF
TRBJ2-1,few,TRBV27,CASSLQGAPFNEQFF
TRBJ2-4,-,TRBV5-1,CASSPSEGQRRYNIQYF
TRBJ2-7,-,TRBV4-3,CASSQVWRGAYEQYF
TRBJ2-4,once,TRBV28,CASSFGLAGGLAKNIQYF
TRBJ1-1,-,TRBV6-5,CASSFSAGRNTEAFF
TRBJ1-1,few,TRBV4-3,CASSQYVSRGQVTEAFF
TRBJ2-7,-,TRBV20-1,CSAPGTLGYEQYF
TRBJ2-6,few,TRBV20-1,CSARDFEGATGANVLTF
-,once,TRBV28,CASHRTTGTQYF
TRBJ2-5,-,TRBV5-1,CASSRNHRGRYGETQYF
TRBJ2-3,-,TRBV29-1,CSVDPPSGGSTLSTDTQYF
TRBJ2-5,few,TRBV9,CASSVGVVGLETQYF
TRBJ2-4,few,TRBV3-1,CASSQGPERGDIQYF
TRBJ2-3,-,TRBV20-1,CSRDREEGTDTQYF
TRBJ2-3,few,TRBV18,CASSTVQSDTQYF
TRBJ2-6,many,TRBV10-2,CASSAQQGISGANVLTF
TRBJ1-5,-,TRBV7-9,CASSSTGGGGNQPQHF
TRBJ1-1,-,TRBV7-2,CASSLVSDAGVAFF
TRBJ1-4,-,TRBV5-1,CASSSRTGDEKLFF
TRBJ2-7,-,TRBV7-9,CTSSLRGDNSYEQYF